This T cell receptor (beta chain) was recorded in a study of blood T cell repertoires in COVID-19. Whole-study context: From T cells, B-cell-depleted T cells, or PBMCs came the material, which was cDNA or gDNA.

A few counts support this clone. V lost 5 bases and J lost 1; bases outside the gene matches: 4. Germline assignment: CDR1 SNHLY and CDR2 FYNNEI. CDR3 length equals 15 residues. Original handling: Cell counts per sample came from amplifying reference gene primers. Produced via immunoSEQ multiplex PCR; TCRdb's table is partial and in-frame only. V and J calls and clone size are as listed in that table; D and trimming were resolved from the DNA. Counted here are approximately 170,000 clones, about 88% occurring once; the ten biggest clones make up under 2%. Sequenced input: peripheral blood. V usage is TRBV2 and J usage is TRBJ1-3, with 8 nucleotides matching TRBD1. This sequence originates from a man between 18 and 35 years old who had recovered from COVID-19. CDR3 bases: TGTGCCAGCAGTCCCCAGGGGGCATCTGGAAACACCATATATTTT. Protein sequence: CASSPQGASGNTIYF.